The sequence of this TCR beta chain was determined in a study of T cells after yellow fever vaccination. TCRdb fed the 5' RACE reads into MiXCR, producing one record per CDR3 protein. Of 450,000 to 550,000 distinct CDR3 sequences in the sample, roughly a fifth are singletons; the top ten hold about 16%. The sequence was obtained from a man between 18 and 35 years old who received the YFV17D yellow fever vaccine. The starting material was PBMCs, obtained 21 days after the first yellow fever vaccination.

CDR3 coding DNA: TGCAGCGCCATACCGGGACTCCACACAGATACGCAGTATTTT. It is translated as CSAIPGLHTDTQYF. The rearrangement links TRBV29-1 to TRBJ2-3, with D possibly matching TRBD2 (6 bases). Trimming left V 7 bases short and J 2 bases short, with 16 bases between. CDR1 and CDR2 from the germline V gene are SQVTM and ANQGSEA. This CDR3 is 14 amino acids long.